Described below is a single T cell receptor (beta chain) sequence and its context. No antigen is known for it. CDR1 is SNHLY, CDR2 FYNNEI, per germline. The CDR3 totals 18 residues. V dropped 0 bases and J dropped 3 bases, with 17 bases sitting between them. This sample was included in a study of T cell responses to AZD1222 COVID-19 vaccine. The method was immunoSEQ multiplex PCR; TCRdb's version includes in-frame clones alone and lacks a portion of them. The data hold 140,000 to 150,000 clones, with roughly 89% observed a single time. Whole-study findings and limits: Following two doses of AZD1222, Spike-specific TCR breadth and depth rose.

The sample in question was peripheral blood, obtained 28 days after the second AZD1222 dose. The genes are TRBV2 and TRBJ1-4, with D possibly being TRBD1 (6 bases). The TCR originated in an adult who received the AZD1222 COVID-19 vaccine. The CDR3 reads CASSEALLGGRANEKLFF. DNA of the CDR3: TGTGCCAGCAGTGAAGCGCTTCTAGGGGGGCGGGCTAATGAAAAACTGTTTTTT.